These T cell receptor beta chains were read from a single sample in a study of CD8 T cells in Susac syndrome. TCRdb reanalysed the immunoSEQ multiplex PCR reads using MiXCR and keeps one entry per CDR3 protein. The table includes about 300,000 distinct CDR3 sequences, about 91% detected once. Sequencing was performed on CD4+ T cells from PBMCs. These receptors all come from a human donor with multiple sclerosis. Each CDR3 is given with its conserved first and last residue. The D gene is left open where the match is weak. Clone size appears in some rows only: once, few, many, or a class for an expanded clone.

j_gene | v_gene | abundance | d_gene | CDR3nt | CDR3aa
TRBJ2-7 | TRBV7-2 | - | - | TGTGCCAGCAGCTTACGTTTGGGACCGGACGAGCAGTACTTC | CASSLRLGPDEQYF
TRBJ2-2 | TRBV12-3/TRBV12-4 | - | TRBD1 | TGTGCCAGCAGTCAAGGGACAGGGGCGGCCGGGGAGCTGTTTTTT | CASSQGTGAAGELFF
TRBJ2-5 | TRBV29-1 | - | - | TGCAGCGTGCGGGACAGCCAAGAGACCCAGTACTTC | CSVRDSQETQYF
TRBJ1-5 | TRBV12-3/TRBV12-4 | - | - | TGTGCCAGCAGTTTATCAGGAATCAATCAGCCCCAGCATTTT | CASSLSGINQPQHF
TRBJ2-7 | TRBV7-9 | - | - | TGTGCCAGCAGCTTATATCGGGGGGCGAGTTACGAGCAGTACTTC | CASSLYRGASYEQYF
TRBJ1-1 | TRBV30 | - | - | TGTGCCTGGAGGCGGGGGACGGACACTGAAGCTTTCTTT | CAWRRGTDTEAFF
TRBJ2-7 | TRBV7-3 | - | TRBD2 | TGTGCCAGCAGCCGCGGGGGGGATGACGAGCAGTACTTC | CASSRGGDDEQYF
TRBJ2-1 | TRBV3-1 | - | - | TGTGCCAGCAGCCAAGATTATTCGTCGGACCGTAACAATGAGCAGTTCTTC | CASSQDYSSDRNNEQFF
TRBJ2-4 | TRBV7-2 | once | - | TGTGCCAGCAGCGCCGACAGCCTAGCCAAAAACATTCAGTACTTC | CASSADSLAKNIQYF
TRBJ2-3 | TRBV11-2 | - | - | TGTGCCAGCAGCTTCCGGGGAGCGGTGGAAGATACGCAGTATTTT | CASSFRGAVEDTQYF
TRBJ2-3 | TRBV6-6 | - | - | TGTGCCAGCGGCCCTCTCCTGAATACGCAGTATTTT | CASGPLLNTQYF
TRBJ2-1 | TRBV11-3 | - | TRBD2 | TGTGCCAGCAGCTCTGGACTAGCGGGAGGTGAGCAGTTCTTC | CASSSGLAGGEQFF
TRBJ2-5 | TRBV27 | - | - | TGTGCCAGCAGTGGTCATAGGGCCCAGTACTTC | CASSGHRAQYF
TRBJ2-1 | TRBV7-3 | once | - | TGTGCCAGCAGCCGGAATCAGGGTATGAATGAGCAGTTCTTC | CASSRNQGMNEQFF
TRBJ2-1 | TRBV19 | - | TRBD1 | TGTGCCAGTAGTATAGATGGGACAGATATTAACAATGAGCAGTTCTTC | CASSIDGTDINNEQFF
TRBJ1-4 | TRBV5-1 | - | - | TGCGCCAGCAAACCCCGACCGGGGCCTAATGAAAAACTGTTTTTT | CASKPRPGPNEKLFF
TRBJ1-1 | TRBV3-1 | - | - | TGTGCCAGCAGCCAAGGTCACGCCTTGAACACTGAAGCTTTCTTT | CASSQGHALNTEAFF
TRBJ2-1 | TRBV6-5 | - | TRBD2 | TGTGCCAGCAGAGGGGCGGGAGGGCCGTACAATGAGCAGTTCTTC | CASRGAGGPYNEQFF
TRBJ2-7 | TRBV7-2 | - | - | TGTGCCAGCAGCCCTCGGGGAGAGGCCATCGAGCAGTACTTC | CASSPRGEAIEQYF
TRBJ2-3 | TRBV5-1 | once | - | TGCGCCAGCACCCCGGCACCCTCCACAGATACGCAGTATTTT | CASTPAPSTDTQYF
TRBJ1-6 | TRBV2 | - | - | TGTGCCGGCTCGGTAGGGACCTCCTATAATTCACCCCTCCACTTT | CAGSVGTSYNSPLHF
TRBJ2-5 | TRBV4-3 | - | - | TGCGCCAGCAGCCAAGGGCCCTGGCTAGGCGAGACCCAGTACTTC | CASSQGPWLGETQYF
TRBJ1-5 | TRBV19 | - | TRBD1 | TGTGCCAGTAGTGTGGGGCAGGGGGCCTTCTATAGCAATCAGCCCCAGCATTTT | CASSVGQGAFYSNQPQHF